Presented here are 10 T cell receptor beta chains from one specimen sequenced in a study of T cells in Graves' hyperthyroidism and ophthalmopathy. The TCR beta CDR3 regions underwent amplification using RNA transcripts as the source. The HTBI primer set drove a first-round RT-PCR of the TCR CDR3. One entry per CDR3 protein results from TCRdb running MiXCR on the multiplex PCR reads. The sample has about 640,000 distinct CDR3 sequences, roughly 20% seen once. The sample taken for sequencing was blood. All receptors derive from a man aged 30 to 39 with Graves' ophthalmopathy.

The chain couples TRBV6-2 or TRBV6-3 to TRBJ2-2; TRBD1 or TRBD2 may be the D gene (6 bases each). This CDR3 region has 14 residues. V gave up 0 bases and J gave up 6 bases, with 8 bases separating them. Per the germline V gene, CDR1 is MNHEY and CDR2 is SVGEGT. CDR3 bases: TGTGCCAGCAGTTACTCGAGGGGGGCCGGGGAGCTGTTTTTT. Its translation is CASSYSRGAGELFF.

The V call is TRBV6-2 or TRBV6-3, the J call TRBJ2-1; TRBD1 might be the D (6 bases). CDR1 is MNHEY, CDR2 SVGEGT, per germline. Trimming removed 2 bases at V and 0 bases at J, with 14 bases between. The CDR3 is made up of 17 amino acids. The CDR3 nucleotides read TGTGCCAGCAGTTACACCCGCGACAGGAGCTCCTACAATGAGCAGTTCTTC. Protein: CASSYTRDRSSYNEQFF.

This clonotype showed up many times. The chain employs TRBV6-2 or TRBV6-3 and TRBJ2-7; 7 bases map to TRBD2. Unmatched junction bases numbered 12, after V lost 4 bases and J lost 0 bases. Germline CDR1 is MNHEY and CDR2 is SVGEGT. The CDR3 sequence is 17 residues long. CDR3 sequence reads: CASSSTVRAGISYEQYF. The CDR3, as DNA: TGTGCCAGCAGTTCCACGGTTAGAGCGGGGATCTCCTACGAGCAGTACTTC.

This clonotype was counted ten times or more. The V gene is TRBV6-1, the J gene TRBJ1-2, with a weak D call TRBD1 (6 bases). Germline CDR1 MNHNS, CDR2 SASEGT. The CDR3 is made up of 15 amino acids. Between the trimmed V and J ends, which lost 7 bases and 4 bases, there was a span of 19 bases. CDR3 sequence reads: CASTFGQGRFYGYTF. In DNA form, the CDR3 reads TGTGCCAGCACCTTCGGCCAGGGGAGATTCTATGGCTACACCTTC.

In its sample, this clonotype was seen once. The rearrangement joins TRBV4-3 to TRBJ1-1, with 9 nucleotides matching TRBD1. Losses at the gene ends were 0 bases for V and 2 bases for J; bases not matched to a gene: 10. Germline-derived CDR1 and CDR2 are LGHNA and YSLEER. The CDR3 spans 18 residues. The CDR3 reads CASSQDAVGQGLNTEAFF. In DNA form, the CDR3 reads TGCGCCAGCAGCCAAGATGCCGTAGGACAGGGGTTAAACACTGAAGCTTTCTTT.

This clonotype was counted between two and nine times. The CDR3 DNA sequence: TGTGCCAGCAGCCTGCGGACAGGGGGGTTAAGAGAGACCCAGTACTTC. As protein: CASSLRTGGLRETQYF. The chain combines TRBV3-1 with TRBJ2-5; 10 positions agree with TRBD1. Germline V lookup: CDR1 LGHDT, CDR2 YNNKEL (reference sequence). With 4 bases clipped from V and 4 bases from J, the junction kept 9 bases outside the gene matches. The CDR3 has 16 amino acids.

Remarks on this clonotype: This sequence may be a read error, since a much larger clone differs from it by one base. V and J are TRBV30 and TRBJ1-2; no firm D call. Germline assignment: CDR1 GTSNPN and CDR2 SVGIG (reference sequence). The CDR3 spans 13 residues. The CDR3 reads CTWRSNGNYGYTF. CDR3 coding DNA: TGTACCTGGAGAAGTAACGGAAACTATGGCTACACCTTC.

The table lists this clonotype with many counts. This chain joins TRBV30 and TRBJ2-1; D might be TRBD2 (6 bases). Germline CDR1 is GTSNPN and CDR2 is SVGIG (reference sequence). The length of the CDR3 is 17 residues. V was trimmed by 4 bases and J by 2 bases, leaving 21 bases between them. CDR3 DNA: TGTGCCTGGATGATTAGCGGCTATATGACCCCCTACAATGAGCAGTTCTTC. Translating gives CAWMISGYMTPYNEQFF.

This clonotype showed up just a few times. CDR3 protein: CASREKREAFVTDTQYF. CDR3 sequence (DNA): TGCGCCAGCCGTGAAAAGCGGGAGGCCTTTGTCACAGATACGCAGTATTTT. The rearrangement links TRBV5-1 to TRBJ2-3; the match to TRBD2 covers 9 bases. Germline-derived CDR1 and CDR2 are SGHRS and YFSETQ. Germline trimming cut 7 bases from V and 2 bases from J; bases unmatched to any gene: 14. The CDR3 contains 17 residues.

The chain uses TRBV7-9 and TRBJ2-7; 10 bases line up with TRBD2. The CDR3 totals 15 residues. V was pared by 5 bases and J by 2 bases, with 6 bases of the junction left unmatched. Germline CDR1 and CDR2: SEHNR and FQNEAQ (reference sequence). The CDR3 sequence is CASSLRTSGAYEQYF. The CDR3 nucleotides are TGTGCCAGCAGCCTCCGGACTAGCGGAGCCTACGAGCAGTACTTC.